The 18 T cell receptor beta chains below were found in one sample sequenced in a study of response to subunit inactivated influenza vaccine. MiXCR, applied by TCRdb to the RT-PCR reads, yields one record per CDR3 protein. The sample comprises some 800,000 distinct CDR3 sequences, over 20% of which are singletons, and about 10% rests with the top ten. The sequencing used PBMCs from blood, collected 5 days after vaccination. These receptors were taken from a man in his forties or fifties who received an inactivated influenza vaccine.

This clonotype was found a few times. The chain uses TRBV7-2 and TRBJ2-3; the D gene is possibly TRBD1 (6 bases). CDR1 and CDR2 from the germline V gene are SGHTA and FQGNSA. V was cut by 7 bases and J by 2 bases, with 13 bases left in between. This CDR3 has 14 amino acids. CDR3 in DNA: TGTGCCAGCACCAAACAGGGAACCACAGATACGCAGTATTTT. Translation gives CASTKQGTTDTQYF.

This clonotype was seen repeatedly, ten times or more. The chain combines TRBV12-3 or TRBV12-4 with TRBJ1-5; D is unresolved. V lost 5 bases to trimming and J lost 8 bases, with 13 bases between them. The CDR3 spans 13 residues. CDR3 amino acids: CASSPHRREPQHF. The CDR3 nucleotides are TGTGCCAGCAGTCCTCACCGAAGGGAGCCCCAGCATTTT.

This clonotype was seen only a few times. The chain carries TRBV7-2 and TRBJ2-7; tentatively, D is TRBD1 or TRBD2 (5 bases each). The CDR3 spans 14 residues. Trimming stripped 1 base from V and 6 bases from J, with 13 bases between. CDR1 and CDR2 (germline): SGHTA, FQGNSA. CDR3 sequence reads: CASSLGGWGIEQYF. DNA of the CDR3: TGTGCCAGCAGCTTAGGGGGGTGGGGGATCGAGCAGTACTTC.

This clonotype is a singleton in its sample. The chain carries TRBV7-3 and TRBJ2-1, with 10 bases fitting TRBD1. Germline CDR1 and CDR2: SGHTA and FQGTGA. The V and J ends lost 4 bases and 9 bases, in that order; junction bases with no gene match: 12. This CDR3 is 16 amino acids long. CDR3: CASSSFPGQGLGEQFF. Written as DNA, the CDR3 is TGTGCCAGCAGCTCCTTCCCGGGACAGGGGTTGGGTGAGCAGTTCTTC.

This clonotype occurred a few times. The chain is built from TRBV25-1 and TRBJ2-5, with TRBD2 matching 10 bases. The V gene's germline CDR1 is MGHDK and CDR2 SYGVNS. V trimming: 3 bases; J trimming: 5 bases; junction bases outside the gene matches: 12. CDR3 length equals 17 residues. CDR3 in DNA: TGTGCCAGCAGTGAGAAAAGTAGCGGGGGGCCCACGGAGACCCAGTACTTC. This gives the protein CASSEKSSGGPTETQYF.

In its sample, this clonotype was seen a few times. The chain carries TRBV3-1 and TRBJ2-7; 7 nucleotides agree with TRBD2. Germline CDR1 is LGHDT and CDR2 is YNNKEL (reference sequence). CDR3 length: 16 residues. The ends lost 4 bases at V and 0 bases at J; junction bases unmatched: 9. This CDR3 is CASSPRYREVSYEQYF. The CDR3 DNA sequence: TGTGCCAGCAGCCCAAGATACCGGGAGGTCTCCTACGAGCAGTACTTC.

This clonotype was seen a few times. V gene TRBV4-3 combines with J gene TRBJ1-4; D is ambiguous. V lost 1 base and J lost 0, with 9 bases in between. This CDR3 spans 16 amino acids. Germline V gene sequence: CDR1 LGHNA, CDR2 YSLEER. The DNA of the CDR3 is TGCGCCAGCAGCCAAGCGGAGAGGCCAACTAATGAAAAACTGTTTTTT. Translating gives CASSQAERPTNEKLFF.

This clonotype was counted between two and nine times. The CDR3 DNA reads as TGCAGCGTTGTTTCCCCCCGGGTGGTTGAGCAGTTCTTC. Protein sequence: CSVVSPRVVEQFF. The rearrangement uses TRBV29-1 and TRBJ2-1, with D uncertain. Trimming pared 4 bases from V and 9 bases from J, leaving 16 bases between. This CDR3 contains 13 residues. Germline V gives CDR1 SQVTM, CDR2 ANQGSEA.

The chain links TRBV5-1 to TRBJ1-2, with D possibly being TRBD1 (5 bases). The CDR3 is 15 amino acids. The V end was cut by 0 bases, the J end by 5 bases, with 14 bases between. The germline V gene encodes CDR1 SGHRS and CDR2 YFSETQ. Here the CDR3 reads CASSLGQGPYYGYTF. CDR3 nucleotide sequence: TGCGCCAGCAGCTTGGGGCAGGGACCCTATTATGGCTACACCTTC.

The V call is TRBV11-1, the J call TRBJ2-2, with TRBD1 as a possible D gene (6 bases). This CDR3 has 15 amino acids. V lost 1 base to trimming and J lost 5 bases, with 11 bases between them. The V gene's germline CDR1 is SGHAT and CDR2 FQDESV (reference sequence). CDR3 residues: CASSLGVRGTGELFF. The CDR3 DNA reads TGTGCCAGCAGCTTAGGGGTCAGGGGTACCGGGGAGCTGTTTTTT.

The rearrangement joins TRBV12-3 or TRBV12-4 to TRBJ2-3; D ambiguous. V was cut by 8 bases and J by 7 bases, with 16 bases left in between. The CDR3 loop spans 13 amino acids. The CDR3 nucleotides are TGTGCCAGCCGTCCCACAGTATCAAATACGCAGTATTTT. Translated: CASRPTVSNTQYF.

The V call is TRBV7-6, the J call TRBJ2-5, with a tentative D call TRBD2 (7 bases). This CDR3 is built from 16 residues. From germline, CDR1 is SGHVS and CDR2 FNYEAQ. V was pared by 4 bases and J by 5 bases, with 20 bases between. CDR3 nucleotides: TGTGCCAGCAGCTCAAACGGGGGGCTGGGTACGGAGACCCAGTACTTC. Translating gives CASSSNGGLGTETQYF.

V is TRBV6-5 and J is TRBJ2-3; the D call may be TRBD1 or TRBD2 (6 bases each). Germline assignment: CDR1 MNHEY and CDR2 SVGAGI. The CDR3 runs 15 residues. The V and J ends lost 4 bases and 0 bases respectively, with 11 bases between them. CDR3 residues: CASSFRGASTDTQYF. The DNA of the CDR3 is TGTGCCAGCAGTTTTAGGGGGGCTAGCACAGATACGCAGTATTTT.

The V and J genes are TRBV24-1 and TRBJ2-7, with no clear D. The V end lost 9 bases, the J end lost 3 bases, and 11 bases lay between the germline ends. The CDR3 runs 12 residues. Germline lookup yields CDR1 KGHDR and CDR2 SFDVKD. The DNA of the CDR3 is TGTGCCACCGATACGGCCCACTACGAGCAGTACTTC. It codes for CATDTAHYEQYF.

This clonotype was seen at least ten times. The chain couples TRBV7-9 to TRBJ1-2, with unresolved D. V lost 1 base, J lost 5 bases, and 5 bases lay in between. Germline V gene lookup returns CDR1 SEHNR and CDR2 FQNEAQ (reference sequence). CDR3 length: 12 amino acids. CDR3 region: CASSLVAYGYTF. CDR3 nucleotides: TGTGCCAGCAGCTTAGTCGCGTATGGCTACACCTTC.

The rearrangement links TRBV5-1 to TRBJ2-5; D is possibly TRBD1 or TRBD2 (6 bases each). Germline-derived CDR1 and CDR2 are SGHRS and YFSETQ. The CDR3 is 16 amino acids. V gave up 4 bases and J gave up 2 bases, with 18 bases separating them. The CDR3: CASSMMGGALQETQYF. CDR3 bases: TGCGCCAGCAGCATGATGGGGGGCGCATTACAAGAGACCCAGTACTTC.

This clonotype was counted many times. This chain uses TRBV6-5 with TRBJ2-7; no firm D call. CDR3 length: 14 residues. V was trimmed by 1 base and J by 7 bases, leaving 14 bases between them. CDR1 is MNHEY, CDR2 SVGAGI, per germline. DNA of the CDR3: TGTGCCAGCAGTTACTTAGAAGGTTCTGGGGAGCAGTACTTC. Its translation: CASSYLEGSGEQYF.

This sequence joins TRBV4-3 and TRBJ2-5, with D possibly matching TRBD2 (6 bases). The CDR3 has 14 amino acids. CDR1 is LGHNA and CDR2 is YSLEER in the germline V gene. V shed 1 base and J shed 4 bases, with 10 bases lying between them. The DNA of the CDR3 is TGCGCCAGCAGCCAAGTCCACGGGAGAGAGACCCAGTACTTC. Translating it yields CASSQVHGRETQYF.